One sample yielded the 17 T cell receptor beta chains listed below, sequenced in a study of radiotherapy plus CTLA-4 blockade in lung cancer. The protocol was immunoSEQ multiplex PCR, while the TCRdb copy is restricted to in-frame clones and leaves out a portion. Of 25,000 to 35,000 clones in the sample, over 60% are singletons; the top ten hold roughly 4.3%. Source: peripheral blood, taken from a patient treated with radiotherapy plus ipilimumab. The receptors here all came from a human donor with non-small cell lung cancer whose response to radiotherapy plus ipilimumab could not be evaluated.

V and J are TRBV7-2 and TRBJ2-4, with 7 bases that match TRBD2. Per the germline V gene, CDR1 is SGHTA and CDR2 is FQGNSA. Trimming at V came to 1 base and at J to 12 bases, leaving 6 bases not matched to a gene. CDR3 size: 13 residues. This CDR3 reads CASSLGGSGPQYF. The CDR3 DNA sequence: TGTGCCAGCAGCTTAGGCGGTAGCGGGCCTCAGTACTTC.

The chain carries TRBV5-4 and TRBJ2-2; D possibly corresponds to TRBD2 (6 bases). The germline V gene has CDR1 SGHNT and CDR2 YYREEE (reference sequence). V was clipped by 6 bases and J by 5 bases, with 11 bases between them. The CDR3 runs 13 residues. CDR3 DNA: TGTGCCAGCACCGTGGGGGGAACCGGGGAGCTGTTTTTT. Its translation: CASTVGGTGELFF.

The chain combines TRBV19 with TRBJ1-2; D remains unclear. This CDR3 has 15 amino acids. Germline V gene sequence: CDR1 LNHDA, CDR2 SQIVND (reference sequence). V dropped 2 bases and J dropped 2 bases, with 12 bases sitting between them. The CDR3 region has the DNA TGTGCCAGTAGTATATATCACGACACCAACTATGGCTACACCTTC. This encodes CASSIYHDTNYGYTF. The whole variable domain, filled in from reference TRBV19 and TRBJ1-2, reads DGGITQSPKYLFRKEGQNVTLSCEQNLNHDAMYWYRQDPGQGLRLIYYSQIVNDFQKGDIAEGYSVSREKKESFPLTVTSAQKNPTAFYLCASSIYHDTNYGYTFGSGTRLTVV.

J is TRBJ1-2 and V is TRBV2, with D hard to call. The germline V gene encodes CDR1 SNHLY and CDR2 FYNNEI. V dropped 1 base and J dropped 7 bases, with 16 bases sitting between them. The length of the CDR3 is 15 residues. The CDR3 nucleotides read TGTGCCAGCAGTGAAGGAGGCGTTCCGGGAGGTGGCTACACCTTC. It codes for CASSEGGVPGGGYTF.

This clone was counted only a few times. Relative to the germline gene, one junction end is altered; a read error may explain this. The rearrangement joins TRBV18 to TRBJ2-7; unclear D gene. Germline CDR1 KGHSH, CDR2 LQKENI. The length of the CDR3 is 14 residues. CDR3 loop: CASSPRSSSDEQYF. The CDR3 DNA reads as TGTGCCAGCTCACCCAGATCTTCCTCCGACGAGCAGTACTTC. Full variable domain (outside the CDR3, taken from reference TRBV18 and TRBJ2-7): NAGVMQNPRHLVRRRGQEARLRCSPMKGHSHVYWYRQLPEEGLKFMVYLQKENIIDESGMPKERFSAEFPKEGPSILRIQQVVRGDSAAYFCASSPRSSSDEQYFGPGTRLTVT.

This sequence joins TRBV4-1 and TRBJ2-5; 7 bases are shared with TRBD2. The trim removed 0 bases at V and 7 bases at J, leaving 20 bases unmatched. This CDR3 has 19 residues. In germline, CDR1 is MGHRA, CDR2 YSYEKL. CDR3 nucleotide sequence: TGCGCCAGCAGCCAAGATACCCCCCGAGGGCGGGAGTTCTGTGGGACCCAGTACTTC. Encoded protein: CASSQDTPRGREFCGTQYF.

The V call is TRBV5-6, the J call TRBJ1-4, with D perhaps TRBD1 (5 bases). The germline CDR1 and CDR2 sequences are SGHDT and YYEEEE. The germline V and J ends were trimmed by 4 bases and 7 bases, with 20 bases remaining between them. The CDR3 spans 16 residues. CDR3 in amino acids: CASSPRGAGLTEKLFF. DNA of the CDR3: TGTGCCAGCAGCCCCCGCGGAGCAGGGCTTACTGAAAAACTGTTTTTT.

This chain joins TRBV9 and TRBJ2-2; TRBD2 aligns across 8 bases. With V trimmed by 2 bases and J by 2 bases, 5 bases remained unmatched. The germline V gene has CDR1 SGDLS and CDR2 YYNGEE. The CDR3 is 16 amino acids. Here the CDR3 reads CASSVSLAVNTGELFF. For the CDR3, the DNA is TGTGCCAGCAGCGTCTCACTAGCGGTTAACACCGGGGAGCTGTTTTTT. The whole variable domain, remainder taken from reference TRBV9 and TRBJ2-2, is DSGVTQTPKHLITATGQRVTLRCSPRSGDLSVYWYQQSLDQGLQFLIQYYNGEERAKGNILERFSAQQFPDLHSELNLSSLELGDSALYFCASSVSLAVNTGELFFGEGSRLTVL.

This chain connects TRBV21-1 to TRBJ1-2; the table assigns TRBD1, which was not confirmed against the DNA. TRBV21-1 is tagged as a pseudogene. This CDR3 has 13 amino acids. The CDR3 here is CASSNRGIQRYTF. DNA of the CDR3: TGTGCCAGCAGCAACAGGGGGATCCAACGCTACACCTTC.

This clone appeared a few times. The V gene is TRBV5-8, the J gene TRBJ2-7; D might be TRBD1 (6 bases). CDR3 size: 14 residues. V was trimmed by 4 bases and J by 3 bases, leaving 14 bases between them. Germline-derived CDR1 and CDR2 are SGHTS and YDEGEE. The CDR3 sequence: CASSPNQGYYEQYF. In DNA form, the CDR3 reads TGTGCCAGCAGCCCGAACCAGGGGTACTACGAGCAGTACTTC. Full variable domain (missing parts from reference TRBV5-8 and TRBJ2-7): EAGVTQSPTHLIKTRGQQATLRCSPISGHTSVYWYQQALGLGLQFLLWYDEGEERNRGNFPPRFSGRQFPNYSSELNVNALELEDSALYLCASSPNQGYYEQYFGPGTRLTVT.

The sample holds a few counts of this clone. This chain joins TRBV18 and TRBJ1-3; D perhaps matches TRBD1 (5 bases). The CDR3 contains 16 residues. Germline assignment: CDR1 KGHSH and CDR2 LQKENI. V lost 3 bases and J lost 0, with 12 bases in between. CDR3 sequence reads: CASSPSGVGSGNTIYF. Here the CDR3 DNA reads TGTGCCAGCTCACCGTCGGGGGTCGGCTCTGGAAACACCATATATTTT.

The chain couples TRBV4-3 to TRBJ2-7; the D gene is possibly TRBD2 (6 bases). Trimming removed 1 base from V and 0 bases from J, with 10 bases in between. Germline CDR1 is LGHNA and CDR2 is YSLEER. The length of the CDR3 is 15 residues. This chain's CDR3 is CASSQGATSSYEQYF. CDR3 sequence (DNA): TGCGCCAGCAGCCAAGGTGCGACTAGCTCCTACGAGCAGTACTTC.

J is TRBJ2-1 and V is TRBV5-6; 12 nucleotides agree with TRBD2. The length of the CDR3 is 17 residues. CDR1 and CDR2 (germline): SGHDT, YYEEEE. Losses at the gene ends were 1 base for V and 3 bases for J; bases not matched to a gene: 5. The CDR3 reads CASSLWASGRDYNEQFF. The CDR3, as DNA: TGTGCCAGCAGCTTGTGGGCTAGCGGGAGGGACTACAATGAGCAGTTCTTC.

The chain employs TRBV4-3 and TRBJ2-7; 10 positions match TRBD2. V lost 3 bases and J lost 12; bases outside the gene matches: 11. There are 14 residues in the CDR3. Germline V gene sequence: CDR1 LGHNA, CDR2 YSLEER. The CDR3 DNA follows: TGCGCCAGCAGCCAGTACACCGGGACTAGCGACCTGTACTTC. This gives the protein CASSQYTGTSDLYF.

In this sample, this clone turned up a few times. The chain links TRBV19 to TRBJ2-2, with 16 bases that match TRBD2. Looked up from germline, CDR1 is LNHDA and CDR2 is SQIVND (reference sequence). The CDR3 is 17 amino acids. J lost 6 bases, V lost 5 bases, and 6 bases had no gene match. The CDR3 sequence is CASSSPGLAGGAGELFF. The CDR3 DNA is TGTGCCAGTAGTTCCCCGGGACTAGCGGGAGGGGCCGGGGAGCTGTTTTTT.

V and J are TRBV5-4 and TRBJ2-5; 10 nucleotides match TRBD2. This CDR3 region has 18 residues. Germline CDR1 SGHNT, CDR2 YYREEE (reference sequence). After removal of 6 bases from V and 4 bases from J, the junction contained 18 bases not matched to a gene. The CDR3 protein is CASTPRRTSGPSGETQYF. The CDR3 nucleotides read TGTGCCAGCACCCCAAGGAGGACTAGCGGCCCCTCGGGAGAGACCCAGTACTTC.

This clone was found a few times. V and J are TRBV21-1 and TRBJ1-1; the table's D gene call, TRBD1, was not cross checked with the DNA. TRBV21-1 is assigned pseudogene status. The CDR3 sequence is 17 residues long. CDR3 nucleotides: TGTGCCAGCAGCAAAAAAGGGCCCAGGGGTCCGAACACTGAAGCTTTCTTT. Amino acids: CASSKKGPRGPNTEAFF.